The 18 T cell receptor beta chains below come from one sample, sequenced in a study of blood T cell repertoires in COVID-19. Here immunoSEQ multiplex PCR was the method, and the copy in TCRdb shows in-frame clones only, minus some. The data contain some 250,000 clones, around 82% of them seen just once; the ten biggest clones take up less than 4%. Sample: peripheral blood. These receptors were collected from a woman under 30 with acute or convalescent COVID-19.

V gene TRBV9 combines with J gene TRBJ1-4; the D is unclear. This CDR3 is built from 15 residues. From germline, CDR1 is SGDLS and CDR2 YYNGEE. Trimming removed 0 bases at V and 4 bases at J, with 10 bases between. The CDR3 nucleotides are TGTGCCAGCAGCGTAGGGCCCGTAAATAATGAAAAACTGTTTTTT. Its protein product is CASSVGPVNNEKLFF. The full variable domain, in which reference TRBV9 and TRBJ1-4 provide the parts outside the CDR3, is DSGVTQTPKHLITATGQRVTLRCSPRSGDLSVYWYQQSLDQGLQFLIQYYNGEERAKGNILERFSAQQFPDLHSELNLSSLELGDSALYFCASSVGPVNNEKLFFGSGTQLSVL.

This chain joins TRBV6-5 and TRBJ2-2, with D perhaps matching TRBD2 (6 bases). The CDR3 loop spans 16 amino acids. CDR1 MNHEY and CDR2 SVGAGI come from the germline V gene. Trimming shortened V by 2 bases and J by 4 bases, and 14 bases separated the two germline ends. The CDR3 sequence is CASSYESGAATGELFF. The DNA for the CDR3 is TGTGCCAGCAGTTACGAGTCGGGAGCTGCCACCGGGGAGCTGTTTTTT.

The rearrangement links TRBV2 to TRBJ1-5, with D unclear. The germline V and J ends were trimmed by 4 bases and 4 bases, with 5 bases remaining between them. Per the germline V gene, CDR1 is SNHLY and CDR2 is FYNNEI. CDR3 length equals 12 residues. The CDR3 here is CASSAQNQPQHF. For the CDR3, the DNA is TGTGCCAGCAGTGCCCAAAATCAGCCCCAGCATTTT.

The chain employs TRBV7-6 and TRBJ2-1; 7 bases agree with TRBD1. J was trimmed by 5 bases and V by 2 bases; bases with no gene match: 9. CDR1 is SGHVS and CDR2 is FNYEAQ in the germline V gene. This CDR3 is 16 amino acids long. The CDR3 loop is CASSLLGQNINNEQFF. Written as DNA, the CDR3 is TGTGCCAGCAGCTTATTGGGACAGAATATTAACAATGAGCAGTTCTTC.

This clone was picked up one time. This chain links TRBV10-3 with TRBJ1-3; unclear D gene. CDR3 length: 16 residues. The V end lost 1 base, the J end lost 0 bases, and 10 bases lay between the germline ends. In germline, CDR1 is ENHRY, CDR2 SYGVKD. The CDR3 nucleotides read TGTGCCATCAGTGAGTATGAGGCGAGCTCTGGAAACACCATATATTTT. Residues: CAISEYEASSGNTIYF.

The chain uses TRBV19 and TRBJ2-3; D might be TRBD1 (6 bases). Germline lookup yields CDR1 LNHDA and CDR2 SQIVND (reference sequence). V dropped 11 bases and J dropped 1 base, with 16 bases sitting between them. The CDR3 is 14 residues long. The CDR3: CALHWAGGTDTQYF. The DNA of the CDR3 is TGTGCCCTCCATTGGGCAGGGGGCACAGATACGCAGTATTTT.

J is TRBJ2-7 and V is TRBV4-3, with a possible D match to TRBD1 (6 bases). Germline-derived CDR1 and CDR2 are LGHNA and YSLEER. The V end was cut by 1 base, the J end by 3 bases, with 16 bases between. CDR3 length: 16 amino acids. Here the CDR3 reads CASSQGIRGTDYEQYF. CDR3 DNA: TGCGCCAGCAGCCAAGGCATCAGGGGAACCGACTACGAGCAGTACTTC.

CDR3 DNA: TGTGCCGTTCAGGGACACCCGTTTACGGACACTGAAGCTTTCTTT. Protein product: CAVQGHPFTDTEAFF. The chain employs TRBV10-3 and TRBJ1-1; maybe TRBD1 (6 bases). V shed 11 bases and J shed 3 bases, with 22 bases lying between them. This CDR3 is built from 15 residues. Germline assignment: CDR1 ENHRY and CDR2 SYGVKD.

In its sample, this clone was seen once. The V gene is TRBV4-1, the J gene TRBJ1-2, with D perhaps TRBD1 (6 bases). Germline V gene lookup returns CDR1 MGHRA and CDR2 YSYEKL. This CDR3 is 14 amino acids long. Trimming removed 0 bases at V and 6 bases at J, with 11 bases between. The CDR3: CASSQDPRGDGYTF. The DNA for the CDR3 is TGCGCCAGCAGCCAAGATCCCAGGGGTGATGGCTACACCTTC.

This chain uses TRBV28 with TRBJ1-1, with D tentatively TRBD1 (5 bases). Germline values: CDR1 MDHEN, CDR2 SYDVKM. V was cut by 3 bases and J by 5 bases, with 16 bases left in between. CDR3 length: 15 amino acids. This CDR3 is CASSFRGGYRTEAFF. The CDR3 DNA follows: TGTGCCAGCAGTTTTCGGGGGGGTTACAGGACTGAAGCTTTCTTT.

This sequence joins TRBV12-3 or TRBV12-4 and TRBJ1-2, with 7 bases aligning to TRBD1. The V gene end was trimmed by 5 bases and the J gene end by 3 bases; junction bases not matched to a gene: 3. This CDR3 comprises 13 residues. CDR3 amino acids: CASSQGQHYGYTF. DNA of the CDR3: TGTGCCAGCAGTCAGGGACAGCACTATGGCTACACCTTC.

The rearrangement links TRBV7-2 to TRBJ2-2; D is unresolved. Between the trimmed V and J ends, which lost 5 bases and 1 base, there was a span of 11 bases. The CDR3 has 15 amino acids. Germline CDR1 and CDR2: SGHTA and FQGNSA. CDR3 DNA: TGTGCCAGCAGCCCGGCGGCCCAGAACACCGGGGAGCTGTTTTTT. Its protein is CASSPAAQNTGELFF. Based on the CDR3 plus reference TRBV7-2 and TRBJ2-2, the full variable domain is GAGVSQSPSNKVTEKGKDVELRCDPISGHTALYWYRQSLGQGLEFLIYFQGNSAPDKSGLPSDRFSAERTGGSVSTLTIQRTQQEDSAVYLCASSPAAQNTGELFFGEGSRLTVL.

This clone appeared once. The rearrangement joins TRBV4-3 to TRBJ2-1; D gene uncertain. CDR1 and CDR2 from the germline V gene are LGHNA and YSLEER. This CDR3 is 16 amino acids long. V was shortened by 0 bases and J by 5 bases, with 14 bases between the two germline ends. CDR3: CASSQDYGGWDNEQFF. The CDR3 DNA sequence: TGCGCCAGCAGCCAAGATTACGGCGGCTGGGACAATGAGCAGTTCTTC.

The chain combines TRBV3-1 (or the pseudogene TRBV3-2) with TRBJ2-7, with 8 nucleotides matching TRBD1. CDR3 length: 18 residues. Germline-derived CDR1 and CDR2 are LGHDT and YNNKEL (reference sequence). Trimming removed 1 base from V and 3 bases from J; junction bases left unmatched: 14. The CDR3 coding sequence is TGTGCCAGCAGCCAAGTCGCTCCCGGGGGACAGGTTATCTACGAGCAGTACTTC. Translation: CASSQVAPGGQVIYEQYF.

This rearrangement joins TRBV28 to TRBJ2-7, with TRBD2 matching 13 bases. Germline CDR1 is MDHEN and CDR2 is SYDVKM. The CDR3 sequence is 14 residues long. The trim removed 5 bases at V and 7 bases at J, leaving 5 bases unmatched. The CDR3 sequence: CASSPRTSGREQYF. The CDR3 DNA reads as TGTGCCAGCAGTCCCCGGACTAGCGGGAGAGAGCAGTACTTC.

The V gene is TRBV28, the J gene TRBJ2-1; no clear D gene. Trimming took off 7 bases at V and 6 bases at J, with 10 bases between the two ends. The CDR3 spans 12 residues. The germline CDR1 and CDR2 sequences are MDHEN and SYDVKM. This CDR3 is CASKSDVNEQFF. DNA for the CDR3: TGTGCCAGCAAAAGCGACGTCAATGAGCAGTTCTTC.

This clone turned up a few times. The CDR3 region has the DNA TGCGCCAGCAGCCGAACCTCCGGGACAGGGGGCTGGGCAGATACGCAGTATTTT. This gives the protein CASSRTSGTGGWADTQYF. V usage is TRBV4-3 and J usage is TRBJ2-3; 12 bases align to TRBD1. J lost 4 bases, V lost 4 bases, and 12 bases had no gene match. Germline V CDR1 and CDR2: LGHNA, YSLEER. There are 18 residues in the CDR3.

Comments on this clone: The same CDR3 also results from other DNA sequences found in this sample. The chain uses TRBV28 and TRBJ2-7; 9 positions match TRBD1. Unmatched junction bases numbered 7, after V lost 6 bases and J lost 1 base. The germline V gene encodes CDR1 MDHEN and CDR2 SYDVKM. This CDR3 is built from 15 residues. CDR3 bases: TGTGCCAGCAGGGGCGGGACAGGGCCTTCCTACGAGCAGTACTTC. This codes for CASRGGTGPSYEQYF.